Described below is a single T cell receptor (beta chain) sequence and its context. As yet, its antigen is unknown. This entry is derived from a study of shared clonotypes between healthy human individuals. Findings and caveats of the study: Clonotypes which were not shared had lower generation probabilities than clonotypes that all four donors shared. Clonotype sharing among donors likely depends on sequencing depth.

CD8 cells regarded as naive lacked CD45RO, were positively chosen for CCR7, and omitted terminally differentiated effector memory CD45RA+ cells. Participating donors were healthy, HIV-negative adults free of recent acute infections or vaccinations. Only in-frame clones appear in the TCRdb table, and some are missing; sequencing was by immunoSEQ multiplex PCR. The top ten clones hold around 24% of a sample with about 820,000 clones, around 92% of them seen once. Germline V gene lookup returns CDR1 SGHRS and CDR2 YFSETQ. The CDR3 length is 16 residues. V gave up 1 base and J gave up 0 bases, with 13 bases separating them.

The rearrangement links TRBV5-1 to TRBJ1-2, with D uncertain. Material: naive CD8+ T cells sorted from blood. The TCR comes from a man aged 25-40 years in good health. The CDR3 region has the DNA TGCGCCAGCAGCTTGAGAGGAAAAAGGACTAACTATGGCTACACCTTC. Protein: CASSLRGKRTNYGYTF.